The present T cell receptor beta chain was sequenced within a study of cytomegalovirus exposure and HLA in healthy donors (dated by TCRdb to about 2017). Broadly, across the study: In an earlier analysis of some 610 of the donors, 276 Gb of sequence data and 120 million or so unique TCR beta sequences from roughly 180 million T cells were reported. An early release covering around 630 HLA-typed donors comprised about 290 gigabases of sequencing data and around 80 million unique TCR sequences. Of the 398 genotyped donors, approximately 80% fell in the genetic ancestry cluster associated with self-reported Caucasian donors. The study was designed to test whether signatures of past pathogen exposure could be identified by cataloging public T cell receptors. The study profiled the T cell repertoires of about 720 subjects by immunosequencing and related them to cytomegalovirus serostatus. Along with the roughly 610-subject first cohort, a separate validation cohort of over 90 different subjects was used. High-throughput TCR immunosequencing, statistical association of individual TCRs with disease status, and machine learning were combined to predict cytomegalovirus infection status. To study patterns of TCR occurrence, a later analysis re-analyzed previously published TCR beta repertoires from several hundred donors and added high-resolution HLA genotyping. The later analysis used no new phenotypic data to find candidate immune exposures, relying instead on TCR beta sequences and their occurrence across donors. To decide whether each TCR beta V gene segment behaved as functional or pseudogenic, an earlier analysis of several hundred of the donors relied on high-throughput TCR beta sequencing. Donor age, sex, ethnicity and CMV serostatus were collected together with the repertoire data. A later genetic analysis took genome-wide SNP genotypes for about 55% of the 666 donors and used that subset as a discovery cohort. Every discovery cohort repertoire had been produced on one sequencing platform. Class I and class II HLA loci were covered by the typing at four-digit resolution. The number of typed donors differed by locus: roughly 620-640 for A, B, C, DRB1 and DQB1; some 500 for DQA1; approximately 610 for DPA1; and about 450 for DPB1. Five DR-DQ haplotypes were handled as single units for association and clustering, since linkage in the cohort was strong. Across about 370 genotyped donors of the cohort, an average of roughly 230,000 unique TCR beta nucleotide sequences per donor were sequenced, and approximately 19% of those sequences were non-productive. Overall study outcomes, separate from this receptor: Presence/absence analyses assumed roughly uniform sequencing depth across donors, an assumption that may not hold. In vitro tests confirmed that three of the cytomegalovirus-associated TCR beta chains recognize cytomegalovirus antigens. For the cohort, immune exposure information was limited to CMV serostatus. About 15 rarely observed V segments, including chromosome 9 orphons, were excluded from the earlier analysis of about 610 of the donors because counts were too low. HLA typing was unavailable for some donors at each locus, so association tests used only the typed subset. An association between a missense DCLRE1C variant and V-gene and J-gene trimming of TCR beta chains was found in a later genetic analysis and replicated in an independent cohort. According to a later analysis, most CMV-associated TCR beta chains appeared to be HLA-restricted, and the HLA associations seemed to be driven largely by CMV exposure. A further reported finding was that TCR beta sequences accurately predicted the HLA-A and HLA-B alleles for most subjects in the first cohort. Broadly in line with IMGT annotations, most TCR beta V segments showed up in productive rearrangements about 90% or about 30% of the time in an earlier analysis of 450 to 750 of the donors. According to a later analysis, TCR association rates differed among HLA loci, with DRB1 alleles showing the most associated TCRs and HLA-C alleles showing the fewest. Linkage disequilibrium might explain the correlated functional status among segregating V segments, but an unknown experimental factor could not be ruled out. Most TCR sequences were seen in very few donors, while some public TCRs were found in many individuals. A later analysis associated roughly 17,000 TCR beta sequences with specific HLA alleles at a false discovery rate of 0.05. The authors suggested that the approach could potentially be generalized to other disease states and immunological phenotypes. In a later analysis, several top co-occurrence clusters were reported to appear linked to parvovirus B19, influenza, CMV and Epstein-Barr virus. In the study, some 180 TCR beta chains were listed as associated with cytomegalovirus. A later genetic analysis reported fewer N-insertions in productive TCRs among donors in an Asian-associated ancestry cluster than the roughly 700-donor mean. Assigning TCR associations to individual alleles was difficult when HLA alleles, especially DR and DQ, strongly co-occurred. A cluster of highly shared sequence variants was judged likely to represent a technical artifact of the sequencing pipeline. This cohort had only TCR beta chains sequenced, and the lack of alpha or paired-chain data limited which features could be detected. In a later analysis, HLA-associated TCR beta chains were found to be more clonally expanded and to have lower generation probabilities than equally common non-associated chains. The classifier was reported to diagnose cytomegalovirus status with high specificity and sensitivity in both the original cohort and the validation cohort.

Libraries were built with the immunoSEQ multiplex PCR assay. For the multiplex PCR, a mixture combining 60 forward primers for TCR Vbeta segments and 13 reverse primers for TCR Jbeta segments was used. The CDR3 region of rearranged TCR beta genes was amplified from genomic DNA with a multiplex PCR assay. On the Illumina HiSeq System, the amplified TCR beta libraries were sequenced as 87-base-pair reads. Regarding the original processing steps: A later analysis counted tens of millions of unique TCR beta chains across the roughly 700 repertoires, and 10 million to 11 million of these chains were shared by at least two donors. To remove PCR and sequencing errors, raw reads were error-corrected and collapsed into unique sequences using a nearest-neighbor algorithm that merged closely related sequences. To assign V, D and J gene segments, CDR3 sequences were aligned to IMGT reference sequences. Each retained sequence needed at least a six-nucleotide match to both a V gene segment and a J gene segment. Rearrangements were called productive when the CDR3 lacked stop codons and stayed in frame with V and J; all others were non-productive. Following IMGT convention, CDR3 was defined as the stretch from the second conserved V-encoded cysteine to the conserved J-encoded phenylalanine. Sequences without an unambiguous match to a single V gene segment were excluded from the earlier analysis of almost 600 of the donors. An earlier analysis of almost 600 of the donors classified V segments as functional when productive rearrangements were above 56.7% and as segregating when the standard deviation between donors was above 5%. A statistical classification framework was built for diagnosing cytomegalovirus status from the catalog of TCR beta chain sequences. In a later analysis, TCR nucleotide sequences were compared against IMGT/GENE-DB human TR gene sequences so that V and J genes could be assigned. In a later analysis, CDR3 sequences and most-parsimonious VDJ recombination scenarios were assigned using the TCRdist pipeline. A later analysis defined each TCR beta chain by its CDR3 amino acid sequence plus V-gene family, and excluded reads lacking a unique V-gene family. To address suspected cross-contamination and a sequencing artifact, a later analysis removed 592 highly shared, low-generation-probability nucleotide sequences. For each public chain, a later analysis derived a clonal expansion index from normalized ranks of inferred template counts within each repertoire. A later analysis computed generation probabilities with a VDJ recombination model fitted to out-of-frame rearrangements, and checked the results against IGoR. Hypergeometric tests were used in a later analysis to score TCR-TCR, TCR-HLA and TCR-CMV co-occurrence, with a repertoire-size bias correction applied to the TCR pairs. In a later analysis, false discovery rates were estimated by permuting HLA or CMV assignments 20 times. A later analysis grouped co-occurring TCRs with DBSCAN, adding TCRdist sequence similarity when clustering within HLA-allele-positive subsets. Repertoires with fewer than 30,000 or more than 120,000 public chains, plus five repertoires with anomalous nucleotide sharing, were excluded from co-occurrence clustering. TCRdb holds this immuneACCESS table with in-frame rearrangements only. Some clones are missing; in checked studies, unresolved V genes explain under half, and the rest has no known cause. D and trimming were read from the DNA, whereas the V and J calls and clone size are those reported in that table. The sample table lists roughly 100,000 clones, around 70% of them with a count of one. The top ten clones comprise 3.2% of the sample.

In regard to this clone: What antigen it recognizes has not been identified. No base quality information exists; no much larger clone differs at one position.

The cohort comprised 666 healthy bone marrow donors. All cohort members were sampled while nominally healthy, although unrecorded immune exposures were likely present. The donor tested CMV seronegative and was one of the 352 seronegative cohort members. A peripheral blood sample was collected from each donor, and TCR beta sequencing was performed on peripheral blood mononuclear cells. Genomic DNA was extracted from the blood cell samples with the Qiagen DNeasy Blood Extraction Kit. This TCR was recovered from a man aged 25 to 45 in good health and CMV-seronegative. The sequenced material came from PBMCs.

The CDR3 loop reads CSVDFTSGTYSYNEQFF. The nucleotides are TGCAGCGTTGATTTTACTAGCGGGACGTACTCCTACAATGAGCAGTTCTTC. The chain uses TRBV29-1 and TRBJ2-1, with 10 bases aligning to TRBD2. From the cysteine through the phenylalanine, the CDR3 covers 17 amino acids. Of all the DNA, just the CDR3 is kept, 51 bases in frame from base 1. Here V drops 3 bases and J drops 0 bases, and the junction holds 8 bases not matched to any gene. Taken from the germline V gene, the CDR1 and CDR2 loops are SQVTM and ANQGSEA.